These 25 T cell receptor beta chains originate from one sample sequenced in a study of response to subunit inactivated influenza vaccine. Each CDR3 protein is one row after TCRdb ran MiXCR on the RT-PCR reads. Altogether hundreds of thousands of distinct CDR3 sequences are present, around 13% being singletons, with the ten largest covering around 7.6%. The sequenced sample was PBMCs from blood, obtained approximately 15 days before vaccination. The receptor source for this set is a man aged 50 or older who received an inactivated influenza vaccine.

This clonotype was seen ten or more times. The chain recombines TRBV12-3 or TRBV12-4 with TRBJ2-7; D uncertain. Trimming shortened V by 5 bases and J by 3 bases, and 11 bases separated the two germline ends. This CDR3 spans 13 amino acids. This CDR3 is CASSRAGSYEQYF. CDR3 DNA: TGTGCCAGCAGTCGGGCAGGCAGCTACGAGCAGTACTTC.

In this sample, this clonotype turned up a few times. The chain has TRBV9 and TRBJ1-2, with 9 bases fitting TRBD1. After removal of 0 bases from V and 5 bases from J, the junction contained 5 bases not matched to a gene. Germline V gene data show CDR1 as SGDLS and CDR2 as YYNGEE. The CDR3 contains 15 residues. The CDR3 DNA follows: TGTGCCAGCAGCGTAGGCCAACAGGGGGCTTATGGCTACACCTTC. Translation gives CASSVGQQGAYGYTF.

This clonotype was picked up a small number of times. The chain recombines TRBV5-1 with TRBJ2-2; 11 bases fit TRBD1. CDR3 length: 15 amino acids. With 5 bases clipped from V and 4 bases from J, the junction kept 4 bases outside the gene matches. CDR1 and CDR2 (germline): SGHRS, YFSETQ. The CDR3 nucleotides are TGCGCCAGCAGGGCCGGGACAGGGGGCACCGGGGAGCTGTTTTTT. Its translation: CASRAGTGGTGELFF.

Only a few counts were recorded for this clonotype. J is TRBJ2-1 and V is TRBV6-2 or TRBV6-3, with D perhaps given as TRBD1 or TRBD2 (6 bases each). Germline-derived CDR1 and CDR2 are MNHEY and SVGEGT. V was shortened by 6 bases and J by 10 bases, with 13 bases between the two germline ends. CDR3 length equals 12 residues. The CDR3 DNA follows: TGTGCCAGCAGCCATGGAGGGGGGGAGCAGTTCTTC. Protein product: CASSHGGGEQFF.

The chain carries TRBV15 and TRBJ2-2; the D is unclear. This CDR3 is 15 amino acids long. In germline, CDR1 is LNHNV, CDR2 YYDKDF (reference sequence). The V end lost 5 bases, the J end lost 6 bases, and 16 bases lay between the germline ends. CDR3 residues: CATSSGKGFSGELFF. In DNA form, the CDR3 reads TGTGCCACCAGCTCCGGAAAGGGATTCTCCGGGGAGCTGTTTTTT.

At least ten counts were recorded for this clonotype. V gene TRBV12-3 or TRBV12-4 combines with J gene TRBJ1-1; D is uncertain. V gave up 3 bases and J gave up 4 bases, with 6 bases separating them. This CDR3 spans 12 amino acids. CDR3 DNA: TGTGCCAGCAGTTTTCCGGGCACTGAAGCTTTCTTT. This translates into CASSFPGTEAFF.

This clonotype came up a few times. In DNA, the CDR3 is TGCAGTGCTAGTGGCCGACCGAAGGGTCCAGAGACCCAGTACTTC. Protein product: CSASGRPKGPETQYF. This chain links TRBV20-1 with TRBJ2-5; D not resolved. Germline assignment: CDR1 DFQATT and CDR2 SNEGSKA (reference sequence). The length of the CDR3 is 15 residues. V dropped 3 bases and J dropped 4 bases, with 18 bases sitting between them.

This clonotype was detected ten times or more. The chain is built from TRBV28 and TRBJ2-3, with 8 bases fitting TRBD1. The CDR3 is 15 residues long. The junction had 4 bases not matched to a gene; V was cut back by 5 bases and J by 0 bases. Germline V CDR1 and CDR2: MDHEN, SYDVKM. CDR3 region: CASSHRTGSTDTQYF. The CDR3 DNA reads TGTGCCAGCAGTCACCGGACAGGGAGCACAGATACGCAGTATTTT.

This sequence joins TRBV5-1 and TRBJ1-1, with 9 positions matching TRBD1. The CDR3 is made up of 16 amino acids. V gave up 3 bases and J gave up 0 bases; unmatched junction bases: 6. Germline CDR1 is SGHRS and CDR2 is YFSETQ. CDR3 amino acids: CASSSGTGKLNTEAFF. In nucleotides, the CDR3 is TGCGCCAGCAGCTCTGGGACAGGGAAACTGAACACTGAAGCTTTCTTT.

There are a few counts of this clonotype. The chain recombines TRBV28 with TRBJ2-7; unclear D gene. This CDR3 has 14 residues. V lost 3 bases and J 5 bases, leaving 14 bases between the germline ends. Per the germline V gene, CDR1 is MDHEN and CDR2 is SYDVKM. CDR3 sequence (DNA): TGTGCCAGCAGTTTCGGCAGGAATGCTGACGAGCAGTACTTC. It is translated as CASSFGRNADEQYF.

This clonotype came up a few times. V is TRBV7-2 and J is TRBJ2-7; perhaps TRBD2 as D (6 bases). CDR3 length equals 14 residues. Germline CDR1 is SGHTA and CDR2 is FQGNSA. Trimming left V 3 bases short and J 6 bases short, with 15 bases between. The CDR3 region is CASSFLEGSVEQYF. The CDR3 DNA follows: TGTGCCAGCAGCTTCTTGGAGGGATCGGTCGAGCAGTACTTC.

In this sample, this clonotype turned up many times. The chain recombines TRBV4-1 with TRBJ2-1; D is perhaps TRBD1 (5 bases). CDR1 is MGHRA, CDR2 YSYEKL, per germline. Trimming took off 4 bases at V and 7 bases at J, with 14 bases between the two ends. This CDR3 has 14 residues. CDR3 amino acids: CASSPGLDRNEQFF. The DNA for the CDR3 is TGCGCCAGCAGCCCAGGGTTAGATCGAAATGAGCAGTTCTTC.

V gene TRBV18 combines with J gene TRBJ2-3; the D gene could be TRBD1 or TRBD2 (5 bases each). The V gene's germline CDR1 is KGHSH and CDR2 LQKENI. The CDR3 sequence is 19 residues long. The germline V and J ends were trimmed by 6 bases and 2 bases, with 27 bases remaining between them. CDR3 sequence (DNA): TGTGCCAGCTCGACCCGTGGGGGATCACCTTCTACGTCCACAGATACGCAGTATTTT. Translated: CASSTRGGSPSTSTDTQYF.

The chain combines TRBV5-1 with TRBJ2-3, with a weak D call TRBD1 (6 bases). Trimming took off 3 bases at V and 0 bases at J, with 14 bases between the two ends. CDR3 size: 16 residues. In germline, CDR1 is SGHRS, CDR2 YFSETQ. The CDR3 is CASSYYQGFSTDTQYF. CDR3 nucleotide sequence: TGCGCCAGCAGCTATTATCAGGGGTTTAGCACAGATACGCAGTATTTT.

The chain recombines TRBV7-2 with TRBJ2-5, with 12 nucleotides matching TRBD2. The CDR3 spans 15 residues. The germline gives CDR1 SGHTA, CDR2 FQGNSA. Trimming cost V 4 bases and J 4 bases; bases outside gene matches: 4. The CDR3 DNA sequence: TGTGCCAGCAGCTATGGACTAGCGGGAACAGAGACCCAGTACTTC. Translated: CASSYGLAGTETQYF.

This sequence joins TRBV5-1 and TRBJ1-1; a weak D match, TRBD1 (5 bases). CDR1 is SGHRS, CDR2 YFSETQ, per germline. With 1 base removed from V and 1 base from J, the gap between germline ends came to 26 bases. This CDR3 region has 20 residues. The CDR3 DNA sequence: TGCGCCAGCAGCTTGCCACCACATTTTGGGGCCGGAACTTGGAACACTGAAGCTTTCTTT. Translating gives CASSLPPHFGAGTWNTEAFF.

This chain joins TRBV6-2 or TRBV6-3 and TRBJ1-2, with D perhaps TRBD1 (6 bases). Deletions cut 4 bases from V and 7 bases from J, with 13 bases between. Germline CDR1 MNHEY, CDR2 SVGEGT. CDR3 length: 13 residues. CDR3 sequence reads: CASSLRGMAGYTF. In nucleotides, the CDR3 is TGTGCCAGCAGTTTAAGGGGGATGGCTGGCTACACCTTC.

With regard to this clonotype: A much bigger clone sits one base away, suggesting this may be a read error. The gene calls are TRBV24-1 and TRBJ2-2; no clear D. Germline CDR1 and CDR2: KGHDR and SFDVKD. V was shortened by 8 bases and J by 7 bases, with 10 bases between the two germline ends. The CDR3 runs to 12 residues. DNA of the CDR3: TGTGCCACCACTATCTTAGGCGGGGAGCTGTTTTTT. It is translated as CATTILGGELFF.

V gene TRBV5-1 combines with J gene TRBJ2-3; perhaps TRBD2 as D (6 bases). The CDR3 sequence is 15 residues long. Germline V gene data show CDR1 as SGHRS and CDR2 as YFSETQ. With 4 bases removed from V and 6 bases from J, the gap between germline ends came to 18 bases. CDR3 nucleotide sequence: TGCGCCAGCAGCGCGGAGGGAAGAGGGTTCGATACGCAGTATTTT. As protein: CASSAEGRGFDTQYF.

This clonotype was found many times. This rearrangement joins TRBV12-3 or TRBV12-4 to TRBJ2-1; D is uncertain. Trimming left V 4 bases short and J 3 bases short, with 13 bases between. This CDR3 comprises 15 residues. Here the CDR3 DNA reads TGTGCCAGCAGTTACGCAGTTCCGAACTACAATGAGCAGTTCTTC. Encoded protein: CASSYAVPNYNEQFF.

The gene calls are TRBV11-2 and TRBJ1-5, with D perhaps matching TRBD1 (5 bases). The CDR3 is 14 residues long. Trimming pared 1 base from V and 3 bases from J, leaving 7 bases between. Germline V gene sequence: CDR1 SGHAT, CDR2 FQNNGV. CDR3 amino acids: CASSLGGDNQPQHF. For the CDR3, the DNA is TGTGCCAGCAGCTTAGGGGGGGACAATCAGCCCCAGCATTTT.

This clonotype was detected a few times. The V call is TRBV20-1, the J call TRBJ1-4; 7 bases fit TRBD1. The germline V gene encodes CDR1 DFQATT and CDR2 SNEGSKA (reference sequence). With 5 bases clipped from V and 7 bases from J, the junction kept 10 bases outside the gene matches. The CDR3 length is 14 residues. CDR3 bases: TGCAGTGCTTCAATCCCGGGACAGCCTGAAAAACTGTTTTTT. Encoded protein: CSASIPGQPEKLFF.

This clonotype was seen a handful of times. The CDR3 sequence is CASRLGVVTEAFF. In nucleotides, the CDR3 is TGTGCCAGCAGACTCGGGGTGGTCACTGAAGCTTTCTTT. The chain joins TRBV12-3 or TRBV12-4 to TRBJ1-1; D uncertain. CDR3 length: 13 amino acids. Trimming removed 6 bases from V and 4 bases from J, with 12 bases in between.

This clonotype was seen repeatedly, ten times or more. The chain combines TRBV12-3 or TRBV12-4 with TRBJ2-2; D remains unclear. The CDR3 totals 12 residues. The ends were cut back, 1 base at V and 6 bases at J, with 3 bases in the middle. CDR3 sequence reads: CASSLVAGELFF. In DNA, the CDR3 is TGTGCCAGCAGTTTAGTGGCCGGGGAGCTGTTTTTT.

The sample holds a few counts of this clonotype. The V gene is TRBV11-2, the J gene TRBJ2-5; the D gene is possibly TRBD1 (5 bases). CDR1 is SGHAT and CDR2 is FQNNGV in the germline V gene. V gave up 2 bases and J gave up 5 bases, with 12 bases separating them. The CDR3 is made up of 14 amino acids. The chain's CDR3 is CASSLSGRVETQYF. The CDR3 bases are TGTGCCAGCAGCTTAAGTGGCAGGGTGGAGACCCAGTACTTC.